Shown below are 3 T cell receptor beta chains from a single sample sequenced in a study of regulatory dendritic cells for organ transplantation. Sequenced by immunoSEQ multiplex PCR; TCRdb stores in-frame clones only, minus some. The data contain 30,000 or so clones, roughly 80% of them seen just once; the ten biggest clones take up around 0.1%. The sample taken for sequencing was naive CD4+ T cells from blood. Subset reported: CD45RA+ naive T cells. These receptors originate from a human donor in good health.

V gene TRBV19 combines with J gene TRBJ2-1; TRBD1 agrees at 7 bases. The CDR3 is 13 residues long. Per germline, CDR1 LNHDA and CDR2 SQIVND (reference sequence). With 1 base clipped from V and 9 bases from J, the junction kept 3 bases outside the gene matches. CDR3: CASSIGQGGEQFF. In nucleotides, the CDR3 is TGTGCCAGTAGTATAGGACAGGGCGGTGAGCAGTTCTTC.

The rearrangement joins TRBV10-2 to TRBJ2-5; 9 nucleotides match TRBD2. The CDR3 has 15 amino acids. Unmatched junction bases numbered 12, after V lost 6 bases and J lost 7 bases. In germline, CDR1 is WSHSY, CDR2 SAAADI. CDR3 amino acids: CASSHRASGVGTQYF. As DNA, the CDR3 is TGCGCCAGCAGCCACCGGGCTAGCGGGGTGGGGACCCAGTACTTC.

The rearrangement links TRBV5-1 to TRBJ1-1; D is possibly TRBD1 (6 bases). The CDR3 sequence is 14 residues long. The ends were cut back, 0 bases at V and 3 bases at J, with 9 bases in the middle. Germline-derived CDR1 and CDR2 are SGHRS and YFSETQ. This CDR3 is CASSLGGGYTEAFF. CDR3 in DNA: TGCGCCAGCAGCTTGGGAGGGGGATACACTGAAGCTTTCTTT.